This TCR beta chain comes out of a study of radiotherapy plus CTLA-4 blockade in lung cancer. Germline CDR1 SNHLY, CDR2 FYNNEI. This CDR3 comprises 15 residues. V was clipped by 4 bases and J by 11 bases; unmatched bases: 6. This clone has only one observation. Libraries were prepared by immunoSEQ multiplex PCR; TCRdb keeps only in-frame clonotypes and omits some of them. Here the sample spans over 80,000 clones, roughly 87% being singletons. The chain recombines TRBV2 with TRBJ2-3; TRBD2 matches 16 bases. The source is a human donor with non-small cell lung cancer who had stable disease on radiotherapy plus ipilimumab. Sequencing was performed on peripheral blood, taken from a patient treated with radiotherapy plus ipilimumab. Here the CDR3 DNA reads TGTGCCAGCAGTGTGGGGACTAGCGGGAGGGAGGGGCAGTATTTT. Translated, it gives CASSVGTSGREGQYF. The full variable domain, rest sourced from reference TRBV2 and TRBJ2-3, is EPEVTQTPSHQVTQMGQEVILRCVPISNHLYFYWYRQILGQKVEFLVSFYNNEISEKSEIFDDQFSVERPDGSNFTLKIRSTKLEDSAMYFCASSVGTSGREGQYFGPGTRLTVL.